Listed below are T cell receptor beta chains from one sample, sequenced in a study of CD8+CD57+ T cells in acquired aplastic anemia. TCRdb reprocessed the reads via MiXCR and lists one record per CDR3 protein. The sample records 300,000 or so distinct CDR3 sequences, about 50% being singletons. The material sequenced was sorted CD4+, CD8+, or CD8+CD57+ T cells (not recorded which) from PBMCs. The source of these receptors is a human donor with aplastic anemia. The CDR3 runs from the conserved cysteine through the conserved F or W. Fields, in order: clone size, V gene, CDR3 length, J gene, CDR3 protein. Clone sizes are given selectively: once, few, many, or a class where the clone is expanded.

>NA|TRBV5-1|14|TRBJ2-7
CASSLGDNLYEQYF
>once|TRBV24-1|15|TRBJ2-3
CATSDPGQGPDTQYF
>NA|TRBV6-5|15|TRBJ2-7
CASRSSGRPSYEQYF
>many|TRBV2|18|TRBJ1-5
CASSVSLIQGGTNQPQHF
>many|TRBV19|16|TRBJ1-5
CASSIFRDRPNQPQHF
>many|TRBV5-1|16|TRBJ2-1
CASSSMTSGGDNEQFF
>NA|TRBV20-1|14|TRBJ2-3
CSASPGLAWDTQYF
>NA|TRBV12-3/TRBV12-4|16|TRBJ1-6
CASSLGLTGRNSPLHF
>NA|TRBV5-1|12|TRBJ2-7
CASSPPTDEQYF
>NA|TRBV19|15|TRBJ1-4
CASSMSFAGNEKLFF
>NA|TRBV4-3|13|TRBJ1-1
CASSQVRSTEAFF
>many|TRBV4-2|13|TRBJ2-1
CASSLGLTAEQFF
>many|TRBV5-1|17|TRBJ2-2
CASSPRTTGSNTGELFF
>many|TRBV28|14|TRBJ1-1
CASSLGQYVAEAFF
>NA|TRBV7-7|13|TRBJ1-1
CASSMTLNTEAFF
>NA|TRBV2|13|TRBJ1-6
CASIGQGVSPLHF
>NA|TRBV20-1|10|TRBJ2-5
CSATDETQYF
>many|TRBV14|15|TRBJ2-3
CASSPRGRKVDTQYF
>NA|TRBV7-3|16|TRBJ1-1
CASSLASDLTNTEAFF
>few|TRBV24-1|13|TRBJ2-5
CATSDSGLETQYF
>NA|TRBV6-5|16|TRBJ2-3
CASILPGTFYTDTQYF
>many|TRBV11-2|17|TRBJ2-2
CASSRYGGQGTAGELFF
>few|TRBV7-2|15|TRBJ2-1
CASSLAQRGDNEQFF
>NA|TRBV7-9|14|TRBJ2-2
CASSLEVGAGELFF
>many|TRBV7-2|16|TRBJ2-5
CASSLQGQGARETQYF
>NA|TRBV10-1|14|TRBJ1-5
CASSDGGGEQPQHF
>many|TRBV7-9|12|TRBJ1-2
CASSSENYGYTF